These T cell receptor beta chains were read from a single sample in a study of T cell changes during pregnancy in multiple sclerosis. Produced via immunoSEQ multiplex PCR; TCRdb's table is partial and in-frame only. The data contain 39,000 or so clones, about 92% of them seen just once; the ten biggest clones take up approximately 9.1%. Sequenced here: CD8+ T cells from peripheral blood mononuclear cells, sampled in the first trimester of pregnancy. These receptors all come from a female donor with multiple sclerosis, enrolled in a pregnancy study. Each CDR3 is given with its conserved first and last residue. A D gene is named only where the DNA matches it firmly. Clone size is not always given. Where it is, it says once, few, many or a class for expanded clones.

d_call,clone_size,cdr3_length,v_call,j_call,cdr3_aa,cdr3_nt
TRBD2,once,15,TRBV13,TRBJ2-2,CASSPSGGGTGELFF,TGTGCCAGCAGCCCTAGCGGGGGGGGCACCGGGGAGCTGTTTTTT
NA,NA,11,TRBV6-5,TRBJ2-3,CASTLGDTQYF,TGTGCCAGCACACTAGGAGATACGCAGTATTTT
NA,NA,16,TRBV19,TRBJ2-7,CASSMKGQVPTYEQYF,TGTGCCAGTAGTATGAAGGGGCAGGTCCCAACCTACGAGCAGTACTTC
TRBD1,NA,15,TRBV6-1,TRBJ1-4,CASRPGTALNEKLFF,TGTGCCAGCAGGCCCGGGACAGCTCTCAATGAAAAACTGTTTTTT
NA,few,13,TRBV18,TRBJ1-5,CASSIGNNQPQHF,TGTGCCAGCTCAATCGGGAACAATCAGCCCCAGCATTTT
NA,NA,11,TRBV11-3,TRBJ2-7,CASSYGGEQYF,TGTGCCAGCAGCTACGGGGGCGAGCAGTACTTC
NA,NA,16,TRBV12-5,TRBJ2-4,CASALGEGEPKNIQYF,TGTGCTAGTGCCCTCGGAGAGGGAGAACCCAAAAACATTCAGTACTTC
NA,NA,13,TRBV7-9,TRBJ1-2,CASSLLSGYGYTF,TGTGCCAGCAGCTTACTATCTGGCTATGGCTACACCTTC
NA,NA,14,TRBV27,TRBJ2-7,CASTLVAGSNEQYF,TGTGCCAGCACCCTTGTTGCGGGGTCGAACGAGCAGTACTTC
NA,NA,15,TRBV6-1,TRBJ2-1,CASPRRGGSYNEQFF,TGTGCCAGCCCGCGGCGGGGCGGCTCCTACAATGAGCAGTTCTTC
NA,NA,15,TRBV21-1,TRBJ1-1,CASTIDRGVGSEAFF,TGTGCCAGCACCATTGACAGGGGGGTCGGGTCCGAAGCTTTCTTT
TRBD1,NA,15,TRBV4-3,TRBJ1-1,CASSQDGDRGGEAFF,TGCGCCAGCAGCCAAGATGGTGACAGGGGCGGTGAAGCTTTCTTT
TRBD1,NA,14,TRBV30,TRBJ2-7,CAWNDGTGGHEQYF,TGTGCCTGGAACGACGGGACAGGGGGCCACGAGCAGTACTTC
NA,NA,16,TRBV6-5,TRBJ2-1,CASSYGWRAGRNEQFF,TGTGCCAGCAGTTACGGATGGCGGGCGGGGAGGAATGAGCAGTTCTTC
TRBD1,NA,15,TRBV7-9,TRBJ2-5,CASSLVGTGPETQYF,TGTGCCAGCAGCTTAGTGGGGACAGGCCCAGAGACCCAGTACTTC
TRBD2,NA,17,TRBV29-1,TRBJ2-3,CSVAHLAGGLVTDTQYF,TGCAGCGTTGCCCATCTAGCGGGGGGGCTGGTCACAGATACGCAGTATTTT
TRBD1,NA,15,TRBV5-1,TRBJ1-2,CASSLATGRGNGYTF,TGCGCCAGCAGCCTAGCGACAGGGAGAGGGAATGGCTACACCTTC
NA,once,16,TRBV12-5,TRBJ2-5,CASGSPYPGQEGTQYF,TGTGCTTCTGGATCGCCCTACCCGGGACAAGAGGGGACCCAGTACTTC
NA,NA,13,TRBV9,TRBJ1-5,CASSVEGVQPQHF,TGTGCCAGCAGCGTAGAGGGGGTTCAGCCCCAGCATTTT
NA,NA,12,TRBV9,TRBJ1-1,CASSVEGGEAFF,TGTGCCAGCAGCGTAGAAGGGGGTGAAGCTTTCTTT
NA,NA,13,TRBV28,TRBJ1-1,CATRQLMNTEAFF,TGTGCCACACGACAGTTAATGAACACTGAAGCTTTCTTT
NA,once,15,TRBV19,TRBJ2-1,CASSISSGGSREQFF,TGTGCCAGTAGTATATCCAGCGGAGGGAGCAGGGAGCAGTTCTTC
NA,NA,16,TRBV11-3,TRBJ2-1,CASSPTPSQVPKEQFF,TGTGCCAGCAGCCCAACCCCTAGCCAGGTTCCCAAAGAGCAGTTCTTC
NA,NA,14,TRBV27,TRBJ2-3,CASSHRTSTDTQYF,TGTGCCAGCAGTCACCGAACTAGCACAGATACGCAGTATTTT
NA,NA,14,TRBV4-2,TRBJ2-7,CASSQESSAGEQYF,TGTGCCAGCAGCCAAGAATCCTCGGCGGGAGAGCAGTACTTC
TRBD2,few,16,TRBV27,TRBJ2-7,CASSLSLAAPSYEQYF,TGTGCCAGCAGTTTGTCACTAGCGGCTCCGTCCTACGAGCAGTACTTC
NA,NA,14,TRBV7-9,TRBJ1-2,CASSLEDSNYGYTF,TGTGCCAGCAGCTTAGAAGATAGCAACTATGGCTACACCTTC
TRBD2,NA,15,TRBV11-2,TRBJ2-1,CASSLVAGVHNEQFF,TGTGCCAGCAGCTTAGTAGCGGGTGTCCACAATGAGCAGTTCTTC
TRBD2,NA,16,TRBV30,TRBJ2-5,CAWTNLPGTIQETQYF,TGTGCCTGGACCAACCTACCCGGGACTATCCAAGAGACCCAGTACTTC
TRBD1,NA,16,TRBV12-5,TRBJ2-7,CASGSLPGQGSYEQYF,TGTGCTAGTGGCTCCTTACCGGGACAGGGGTCCTACGAGCAGTACTTC